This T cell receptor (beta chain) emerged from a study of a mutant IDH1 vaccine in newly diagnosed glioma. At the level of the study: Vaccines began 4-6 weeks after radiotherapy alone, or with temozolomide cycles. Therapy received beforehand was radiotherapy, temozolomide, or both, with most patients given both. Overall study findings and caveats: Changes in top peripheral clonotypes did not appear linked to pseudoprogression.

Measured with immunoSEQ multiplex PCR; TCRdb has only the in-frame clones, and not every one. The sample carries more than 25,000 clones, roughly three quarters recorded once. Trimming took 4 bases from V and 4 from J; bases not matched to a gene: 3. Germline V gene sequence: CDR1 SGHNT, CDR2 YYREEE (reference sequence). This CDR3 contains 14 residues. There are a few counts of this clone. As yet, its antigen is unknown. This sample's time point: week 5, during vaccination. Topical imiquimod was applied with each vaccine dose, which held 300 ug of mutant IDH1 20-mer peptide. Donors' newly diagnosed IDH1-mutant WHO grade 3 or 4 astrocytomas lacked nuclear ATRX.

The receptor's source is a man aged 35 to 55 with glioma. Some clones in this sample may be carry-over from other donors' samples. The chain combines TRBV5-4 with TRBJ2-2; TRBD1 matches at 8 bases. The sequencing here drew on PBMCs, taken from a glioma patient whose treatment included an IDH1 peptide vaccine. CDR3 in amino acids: CASSTGQATGELFF. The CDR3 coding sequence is TGTGCCAGCAGCACGGGACAGGCCACCGGGGAGCTGTTTTTT. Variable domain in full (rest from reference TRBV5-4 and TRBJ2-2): ETGVTQSPTHLIKTRGQQVTLRCSSQSGHNTVSWYQQALGQGPQFIFQYYREEENGRGNFPPRFSGLQFPNYSSELNVNALELDDSALYLCASSTGQATGELFFGEGSRLTVL.